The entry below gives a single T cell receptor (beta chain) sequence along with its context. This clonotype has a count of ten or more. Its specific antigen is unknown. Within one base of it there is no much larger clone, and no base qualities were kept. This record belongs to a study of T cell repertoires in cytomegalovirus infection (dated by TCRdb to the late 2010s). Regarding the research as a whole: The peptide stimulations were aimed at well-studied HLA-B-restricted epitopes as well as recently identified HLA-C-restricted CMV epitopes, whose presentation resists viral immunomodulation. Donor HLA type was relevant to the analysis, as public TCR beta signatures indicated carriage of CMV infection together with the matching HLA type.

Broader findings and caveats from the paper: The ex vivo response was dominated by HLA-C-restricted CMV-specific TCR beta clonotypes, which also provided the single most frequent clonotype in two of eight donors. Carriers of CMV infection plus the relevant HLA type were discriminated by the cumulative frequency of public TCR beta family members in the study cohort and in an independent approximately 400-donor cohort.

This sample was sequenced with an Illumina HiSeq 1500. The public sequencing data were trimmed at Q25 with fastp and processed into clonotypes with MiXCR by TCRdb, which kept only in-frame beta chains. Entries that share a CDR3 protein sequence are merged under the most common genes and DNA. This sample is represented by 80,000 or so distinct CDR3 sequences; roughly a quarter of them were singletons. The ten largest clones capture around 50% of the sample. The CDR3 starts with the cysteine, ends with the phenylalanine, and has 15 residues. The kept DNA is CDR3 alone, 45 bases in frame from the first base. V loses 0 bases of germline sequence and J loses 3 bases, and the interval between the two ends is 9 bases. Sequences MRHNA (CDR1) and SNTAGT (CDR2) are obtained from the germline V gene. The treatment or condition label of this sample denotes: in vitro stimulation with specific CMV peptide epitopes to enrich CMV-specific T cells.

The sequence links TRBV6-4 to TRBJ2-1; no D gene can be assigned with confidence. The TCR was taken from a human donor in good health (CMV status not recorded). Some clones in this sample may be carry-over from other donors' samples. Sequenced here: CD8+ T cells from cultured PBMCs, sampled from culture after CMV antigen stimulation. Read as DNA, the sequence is TGTGCCAGCAGTGACTCGGACGGATTCTACAATGAGCAGTTCTTC. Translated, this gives CASSDSDGFYNEQFF.